The clone carrying this T cell receptor (beta chain) appeared a single time. The target antigen is unknown. This record belongs to a study of cytomegalovirus exposure and HLA in healthy donors. In the study overall: A prior study identified 100 million to 130 million unique TCR beta sequences from 190 million or so T cells. Early released data had about 85 million unique TCRs, all coming from HLA-typed donors. Findings and limits, study-wide: Among the CMV-associated chains, three were confirmed in vitro as specific for CMV antigens. Listed as cytomegalovirus-associated were more than 150 TCR beta chains.

Primers for the PCR totalled 60 Vbeta and 13 Jbeta. Sequenced by immunoSEQ multiplex PCR; TCRdb stores in-frame clones only, minus some. Of some 250,000 clones listed, roughly 82% were seen once; the top ten hold over 5%. CDR1 is MNHEY, CDR2 SVGAGI, per germline. The CDR3 sequence is 13 residues long. With 4 bases removed from V and 1 base from J, the gap between germline ends came to 7 bases. The V call is TRBV6-5, the J call TRBJ1-1, with unresolved D. The receptor's source is a middle-aged woman in good health and CMV-seropositive. The sequenced material came from PBMCs. The CDR3 coding sequence is TGTGCCAGCAGTTTTATGGCGAACACTGAAGCTTTCTTT. Translated, it gives CASSFMANTEAFF.